The clone carrying this T cell receptor beta chain was detected a few times. The sample comes from a study of regulatory T cells in long-lasting Graves disease. Time point here: newly diagnosed GD, antithyroid drugs for less than 3 months. PBMC-derived RNA was used for the TCR library. Those enrolled as patients came out of an endocrinology department in Xi'an, China. Arm-PCR of CDR3 regions with iRepertoire HTBI primers generated TCR beta libraries. Study processing details: Across the samples, identification revealed about 62 TRBV and around 13 TRBJ segments. TCRdb itself ran the multiplex PCR reads through MiXCR, one entry per CDR3 protein. It is TCRdb's table, rather than the study itself, that gives the V and J calls and clone size. This sample carries 450,000 to 500,000 distinct CDR3 sequences, 15% to 20% of them seen once, and the ten largest clones take 12%. The sample also formed part of further work on T cells in Graves' hyperthyroidism and ophthalmopathy. From that study: Every diagnosis used clinical symptoms, serum thyroxine and TRAb, thyroid ultrasound and orbital computed tomography.

This sample comprised peripheral blood mononuclear cells (PBMCs), obtained at new diagnosis, from a patient treated with antithyroid drugs. The sequence derives from a man aged 35-49 years with Graves disease.

The CDR3 nucleotides are TGTGCCAGCAGACCGGGACAGTTTTTGAATTCACCCCTCCACTTT. It translates to CASRPGQFLNSPLHF. V gene TRBV11-2 combines with J gene TRBJ1-6; 7 bases are shared with TRBD1. CDR1 and CDR2 (germline): SGHAT, FQNNGV. The CDR3 consists of 15 residues. J gave up 7 bases and V 6 bases, and 9 bases lay outside the gene matches.